The present TCR beta chain was sequenced within a study of response to subunit inactivated influenza vaccine (dated by TCRdb to the late 2010s). About the investigation overall: Deep quantitative profiling of the T cell receptor repertoire was used in the study to follow responses to a trivalent subunit inactivated influenza vaccine.

What the work shows at the level of the full study, not this receptor alone: It was suggested by the authors that each seasonal influenza vaccination may recruit only a limited number of new T cells.

At least ten counts were recorded for this clonotype. The target of this receptor is not known. Base qualities are not at hand, and no much larger clone is one base apart. As encoded in the germline V gene, CDR1 is MNHEY while CDR2 is SVGAGI. V and J lose 1 base and 6 bases, and a span of 19 bases separates them. The CDR3 runs 17 amino acids, cysteine and phenylalanine included. Only the CDR3 DNA is retained, 51 bases long and in frame from the first base. Libraries were built with RT-PCR. Sequencing used an Illumina HiSeq 2500. Using fastp at Q25 and MiXCR, TCRdb reprocessed the public reads and kept productive beta chains. Every entry covers one CDR3 protein and lists the most common genes and DNA from its rows. Within this sample are almost 250,000 distinct CDR3 sequences, with 10% to 15% of them counted one time only. The top ten constitute approximately 7.8% of the sample.

The chain is assembled from TRBV6-5 and TRBJ1-5; tentative D gene TRBD1, with 6 bases matching. The sample consisted of non-naive T cells sorted from PBMCs, taken about 14 days before vaccination. Taken with the paper, the label for cell subset or site translates to: memory T cell fraction. The receptor comes from a man aged 50-60 years who received an inactivated influenza vaccine. Donor details come from another sample of the same person, matched by shared clones. The CDR3 reads CASSYLVARGTSQPQHF. The nucleotide sequence reads as follows: TGTGCCAGCAGTTACTTAGTCGCCAGGGGAACGTCTCAGCCCCAGCATTTT.